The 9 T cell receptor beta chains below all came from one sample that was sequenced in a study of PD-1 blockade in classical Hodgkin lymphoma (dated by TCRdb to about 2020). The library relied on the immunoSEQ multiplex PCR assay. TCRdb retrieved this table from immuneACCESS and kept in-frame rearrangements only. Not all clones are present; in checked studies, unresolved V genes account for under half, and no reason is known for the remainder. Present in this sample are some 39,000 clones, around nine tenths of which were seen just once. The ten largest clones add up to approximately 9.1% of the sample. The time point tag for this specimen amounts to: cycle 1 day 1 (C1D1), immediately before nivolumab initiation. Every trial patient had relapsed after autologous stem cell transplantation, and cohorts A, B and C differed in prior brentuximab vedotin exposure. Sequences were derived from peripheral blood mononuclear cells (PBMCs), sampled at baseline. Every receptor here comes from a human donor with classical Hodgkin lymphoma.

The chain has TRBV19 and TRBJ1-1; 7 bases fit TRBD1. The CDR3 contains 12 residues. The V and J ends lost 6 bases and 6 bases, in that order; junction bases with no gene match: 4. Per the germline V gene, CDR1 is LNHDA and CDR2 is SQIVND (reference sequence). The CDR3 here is CASSNRGAEAFF. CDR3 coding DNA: TGTGCCAGTAGCAACAGGGGTGCTGAAGCTTTCTTT.

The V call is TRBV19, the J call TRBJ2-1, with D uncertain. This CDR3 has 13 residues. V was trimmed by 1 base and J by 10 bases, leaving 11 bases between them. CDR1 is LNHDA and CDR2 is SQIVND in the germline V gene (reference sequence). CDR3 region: CASSIAQGLEQFF. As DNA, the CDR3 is TGTGCCAGTAGTATAGCTCAAGGGTTGGAGCAGTTCTTC.

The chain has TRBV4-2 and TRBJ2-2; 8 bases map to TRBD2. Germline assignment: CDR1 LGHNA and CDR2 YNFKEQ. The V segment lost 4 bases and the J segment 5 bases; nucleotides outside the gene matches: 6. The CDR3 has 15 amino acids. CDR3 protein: CASSLSGGGTGELFF. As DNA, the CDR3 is TGTGCCAGCAGCCTTTCAGGCGGGGGGACCGGGGAGCTGTTTTTT.

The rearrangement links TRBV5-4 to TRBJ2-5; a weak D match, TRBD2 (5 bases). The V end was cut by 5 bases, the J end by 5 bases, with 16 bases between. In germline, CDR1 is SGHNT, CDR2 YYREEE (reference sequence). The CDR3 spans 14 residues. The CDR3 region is CASRGGSGWETQYF. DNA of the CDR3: TGTGCCAGCAGGGGCGGCAGCGGATGGGAGACCCAGTACTTC.

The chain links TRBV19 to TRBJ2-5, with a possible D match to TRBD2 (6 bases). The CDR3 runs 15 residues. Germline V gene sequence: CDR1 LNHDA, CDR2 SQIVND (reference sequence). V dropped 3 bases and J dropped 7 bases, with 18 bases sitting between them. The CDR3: CASSMGGIVKGTQYF. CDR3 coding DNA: TGTGCCAGTAGTATGGGGGGTATCGTAAAAGGGACCCAGTACTTC.

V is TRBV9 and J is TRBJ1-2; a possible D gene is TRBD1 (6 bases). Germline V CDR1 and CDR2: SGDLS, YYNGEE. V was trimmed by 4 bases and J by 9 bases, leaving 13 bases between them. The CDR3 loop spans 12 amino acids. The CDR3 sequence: CASSPPDRSYTF. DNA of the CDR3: TGTGCCAGCAGCCCCCCCGACAGGAGCTACACCTTC.

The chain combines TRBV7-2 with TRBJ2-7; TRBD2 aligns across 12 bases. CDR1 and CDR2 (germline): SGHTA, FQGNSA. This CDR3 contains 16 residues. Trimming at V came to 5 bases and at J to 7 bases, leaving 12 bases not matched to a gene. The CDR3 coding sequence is TGTGCCAGCAGCCCCTCTACACGGACTAGCGGGATAGAGCAGTACTTC. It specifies CASSPSTRTSGIEQYF.

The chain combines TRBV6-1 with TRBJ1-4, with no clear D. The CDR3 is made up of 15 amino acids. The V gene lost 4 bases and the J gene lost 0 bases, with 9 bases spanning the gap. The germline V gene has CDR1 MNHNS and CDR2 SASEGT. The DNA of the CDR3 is TGTGCCAGCAGTGGGGCAGGCACAACTAATGAAAAACTGTTTTTT. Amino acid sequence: CASSGAGTTNEKLFF.

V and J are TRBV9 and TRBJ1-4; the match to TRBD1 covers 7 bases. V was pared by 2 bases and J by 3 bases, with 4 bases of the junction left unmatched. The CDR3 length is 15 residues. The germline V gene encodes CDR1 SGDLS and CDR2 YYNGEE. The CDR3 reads CASSVTGEPNEKLFF. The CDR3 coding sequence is TGTGCCAGCAGCGTTACAGGGGAACCTAATGAAAAACTGTTTTTT.